These 13 T cell receptor beta chains were sequenced from one sample in a study of control samples from healthy donors and cancer patients. Method: immunoSEQ multiplex PCR; TCRdb's copy keeps in-frame clones and lacks some. The table includes more than 75,000 clones, 89% detected once. Source material: blood. These receptors were collected from a man aged 45-60 years in good health.

The V and J genes are TRBV7-3 and TRBJ2-3; D is ambiguous. The CDR3 length is 14 residues. Trimming removed 8 bases from V and 2 bases from J, with 14 bases in between. The germline V gene encodes CDR1 SGHTA and CDR2 FQGTGA. The CDR3 spells CASLNKGPTDTQYF. For the CDR3, the DNA is TGTGCCAGCTTAAACAAGGGCCCCACAGATACGCAGTATTTT.

This clone was seen a few times. V usage is TRBV2 and J usage is TRBJ2-7; 11 positions match TRBD1. Per germline, CDR1 SNHLY and CDR2 FYNNEI. V was clipped by 10 bases and J by 7 bases; unmatched bases: 6. This CDR3 spans 12 amino acids. This chain's CDR3 is CAKGQGAWEQYF. CDR3 coding DNA: TGTGCCAAAGGACAGGGGGCGTGGGAGCAGTACTTC.

The chain joins TRBV3-1 (or the pseudogene TRBV3-2) to TRBJ1-2; no reliable D call. Per the germline V gene, CDR1 is LGHDT and CDR2 is YNNKEL (reference sequence). V was pared by 0 bases and J by 6 bases, with 5 bases between. The length of the CDR3 is 12 residues. The CDR3 nucleotides are TGTGCCAGCAGCCAAGAGCCCCATGGCTACACCTTC. It yields the protein CASSQEPHGYTF.

This clone was seen at least ten times. At one boundary the junction diverges from the germline segment, which might be a read error. For the CDR3, the DNA is TGTGCCAGTAGGGCCCCTGGAGACACCATATATTTT. Translating gives CASRAPGDTIYF. The V call is TRBV19, the J call TRBJ1-3; D is undetermined. The CDR3 runs to 12 residues. Germline CDR1 is LNHDA and CDR2 is SQIVND (reference sequence).

This clone has just one count. The chain uses TRBV3-1 (or the pseudogene TRBV3-2) and TRBJ1-3, with D unclear. Germline V gives CDR1 LGHDT, CDR2 YNNKEL (reference sequence). CDR3 length: 14 amino acids. V lost 3 bases and J lost 0, with 6 bases in between. This chain's CDR3 is CASSQGSSGNTIYF. The CDR3 DNA is TGTGCCAGCAGCCAGGGTAGCTCTGGAAACACCATATATTTT.

This rearrangement joins TRBV6-5 to TRBJ1-1; TRBD1 is a possible D gene (5 bases). The CDR3 extends over 13 amino acids. The germline gives CDR1 MNHEY, CDR2 SVGAGI. Trimming took off 6 bases at V and 5 bases at J, with 13 bases between the two ends. The CDR3 region has the DNA TGTGCCAGCAGCCGGGACCGGAGGACTGAAGCTTTCTTT. Amino acid sequence: CASSRDRRTEAFF.

This chain connects TRBV11-3 to TRBJ1-2; a weak D match, TRBD1 (6 bases). CDR1 and CDR2 from the germline V gene are SGHNT and YENEEA. Trimming pared 4 bases from V and 3 bases from J, leaving 18 bases between. CDR3 length equals 16 residues. The CDR3 sequence is CASSYRGGPGDYGYTF. DNA for the CDR3: TGTGCCAGCAGCTACCGGGGCGGGCCAGGGGACTATGGCTACACCTTC.

The V gene is TRBV3-1 (or the pseudogene TRBV3-2), the J gene TRBJ2-1; TRBD1 matches at 7 bases. Germline V gives CDR1 LGHDT, CDR2 YNNKEL (reference sequence). This CDR3 has 16 amino acids. After removal of 2 bases from V and 8 bases from J, the junction contained 12 bases not matched to a gene. CDR3 bases: TGTGCCAGCAGCCAACCTGGGACAGTCAGACATGATGAGCAGTTCTTC. This sequence encodes CASSQPGTVRHDEQFF.

The table lists this clone with a count of one. This sequence joins TRBV10-3 and TRBJ2-7; D possibly corresponds to TRBD1 (5 bases). The CDR3 is 13 residues long. The germline CDR1 and CDR2 sequences are ENHRY and SYGVKD. Trimming pared 8 bases from V and 1 base from J, leaving 12 bases between. CDR3 amino acids: CAIGSGISYEQYF. The CDR3, as DNA: TGTGCCATCGGATCAGGGATTTCCTACGAGCAGTACTTC.

The V gene is TRBV18, the J gene TRBJ1-1; TRBD1 agrees at 7 bases. This CDR3 has 14 residues. V lost 3 bases, J lost 2 bases, and 3 bases stayed unmatched. Germline CDR1 KGHSH, CDR2 LQKENI. DNA of the CDR3: TGTGCCAGCTCACCGGGACAGAGAAACACTGAAGCTTTCTTT. It encodes CASSPGQRNTEAFF.

This chain joins TRBV30 and TRBJ2-1, with 9 bases that match TRBD2. This CDR3 has 17 amino acids. Unmatched junction bases numbered 13, after V lost 0 bases and J lost 7 bases. Germline CDR1 GTSNPN, CDR2 SVGIG (reference sequence). The CDR3 loop is CAWSVLTGLAGPNEQFF. DNA for the CDR3: TGTGCCTGGAGTGTTCTCACCGGGCTAGCGGGACCGAATGAGCAGTTCTTC. Combining the CDR3 with reference TRBV30 and TRBJ2-1 gives the whole variable domain SQTIHQWPATLVQPVGSPLSLECTVEGTSNPNLYWYRQAAGRGLQLLFYSVGIGQISSEVPQNLSASRPQDRQFILSSKKLLLSDSGFYLCAWSVLTGLAGPNEQFFGPGTRLTVL.

This chain connects TRBV5-6 to TRBJ1-5; possible D gene TRBD1, 5 bases. V shed 0 bases and J shed 3 bases, with 10 bases lying between them. Germline CDR1 reads SGHDT; CDR2 reads YYEEEE. CDR3 length equals 15 residues. As DNA, the CDR3 is TGTGCCAGCAGCTTGGGACAGCTCCTCAATCAGCCCCAGCATTTT. Translating gives CASSLGQLLNQPQHF. The full variable domain, rest sourced from reference TRBV5-6 and TRBJ1-5, is DAGVTQSPTHLIKTRGQQVTLRCSPKSGHDTVSWYQQALGQGPQFIFQYYEEEERQRGNFPDRFSGHQFPNYSSELNVNALLLGDSALYLCASSLGQLLNQPQHFGDGTRLSIL.

The sample holds one count of this clone. The gene calls are TRBV5-1 and TRBJ2-7; 7 nucleotides align to TRBD1. The V gene end was trimmed by 3 bases and the J gene end by 6 bases; junction bases not matched to a gene: 9. The CDR3 is made up of 14 amino acids. Germline V gene data show CDR1 as SGHRS and CDR2 as YFSETQ. CDR3 DNA: TGCGCCAGCAGCTCGACAGGGTCGGCACTCGAGCAGTACTTC. The encoded protein is CASSSTGSALEQYF.